This T cell receptor beta chain was recorded in a study of blood T cell repertoires in COVID-19. Study information: Cohort 3 donors counted as recovered after two negative PCRs, clearance, or resolved symptoms. Samples of COVID-19 (acute and convalescent) were obtained from the United States, Italy and Spain.

The authors' processing: Cell counts per sample came from amplifying reference gene primers. Method: immunoSEQ multiplex PCR; TCRdb's copy keeps in-frame clones and lacks some. For V, J and clone size, that table is used; D and trimming come from the DNA. This table holds under 300,000 clones, more than 75% found once. Clinical histories supplied by participants themselves formed the basis of cohort assignment. The sequence came from a woman aged 60-70 years in a cohort exposed to, infected with or recovered from COVID-19 (not recorded which). Input material: PBMCs or T cells enriched from blood (not recorded which).

The CDR3 loop is CASSPLQGATDTQYF. The CDR3 DNA sequence: TGCGCCAGCAGCCCCCTCCAGGGGGCCACAGATACGCAGTATTTT. The chain links TRBV4-3 to TRBJ2-3, with 8 bases that match TRBD1. V lost 4 bases, J lost 2 bases, and 5 bases stayed unmatched. The CDR3 runs to 15 residues. The germline gives CDR1 LGHNA, CDR2 YSLEER.